These T cell receptor beta chains were read from a single sample in a study of beta chain features in type 1 diabetes. Method: immunoSEQ multiplex PCR; TCRdb's copy keeps in-frame clones and lacks some. The sample has some 330,000 clones, approximately 9.9% seen once. Sequencing was performed on naive CD4+ T cells from blood. Receptors originate from a woman in her twenties or thirties in good health. The CDR3 runs from the conserved cysteine through the conserved F or W. The D gene is left open where the match is weak. The size of a clone is reported for some rows only, either as once, few or many, or as a class for expanded clones.

len	v_gene	abundance	j_gene	d_gene	CDR3nt	CDR3aa
15	TRBV10-3	NA	TRBJ2-7	TRBD2	TGTGCCATCACCGATGGGACTAGCGGGAACTACGAGCAGTACTTC	CAITDGTSGNYEQYF
14	TRBV7-2	NA	TRBJ2-2	TRBD1	TGTGCCAGCCCCCGGCCAGGGGGTCCCGGGGAGCTGTTTTTT	CASPRPGGPGELFF
15	TRBV7-9	NA	TRBJ2-5	NA	TGTGCCAGCAGCTTAGAAGGAGGGGCCGTGGAGACCCAGTACTTC	CASSLEGGAVETQYF
15	TRBV19	few	TRBJ1-2	TRBD1	TGTGCCAGTAGTGCAACAGGGGACGGGAACTATGGCTACACCTTC	CASSATGDGNYGYTF
13	TRBV7-9	NA	TRBJ1-1	TRBD1	TGTGCCAGCAGCGGGACAGGGGGCACTGAAGCTTTCTTT	CASSGTGGTEAFF
14	TRBV25-1	few	TRBJ2-1	TRBD2	TGTGCCAGCAGTGAAAAGGGACTAGCGGGAGTGGCGTTCTTC	CASSEKGLAGVAFF
15	TRBV18	NA	TRBJ2-5	TRBD1	TGTGCCAGCTCACCACCAGAGGCAGGGGGTGAGACCCAGTACTTC	CASSPPEAGGETQYF
14	TRBV11-1	few	TRBJ2-1	NA	TGTGCCAGCAGCTTACAGGGCTCCTACAATGAGCAGTTCTTC	CASSLQGSYNEQFF
19	TRBV15	NA	TRBJ2-1	TRBD2	TGTGCCACCAGCAGACTCTTAGGACTAGCGGGGCCCTCCTACAATGAGCAGTTCTTC	CATSRLLGLAGPSYNEQFF
13	TRBV7-2	NA	TRBJ1-2	NA	TGTGCCAGCAGCTTAGCAGGGGATCATGGCTACACCTTC	CASSLAGDHGYTF
12	TRBV6-6	NA	TRBJ2-7	NA	TGTGCCAGCAGTTACTCGAGCAGGGAGCAGTACTTC	CASSYSSREQYF
16	TRBV6-6	few	TRBJ2-7	TRBD2	TGTGCCAGCAGTTACGGACTAGCGGGGGGCTCCTACGAGCAGTACTTC	CASSYGLAGGSYEQYF
13	TRBV15	NA	TRBJ1-1	TRBD1	TGTGCCACCAGCAGGGACAGGGCCCGGACAGCTTTCTTT	CATSRDRARTAFF
17	TRBV5-8	few	TRBJ1-5	NA	TGTGCCAGCAGCCCAGGACAGATAAGAGCGCGAAATCAGCCCCAGCATTTT	CASSPGQIRARNQPQHF
13	TRBV11-3	few	TRBJ2-5	NA	TGTGCCAGCAGCGGCATGGGAGAAGAGACCCAGTACTTC	CASSGMGEETQYF
14	TRBV5-1	NA	TRBJ2-7	NA	TGCGCCAGCAGCGTACCCAGGGAAGCTTACGAGCAGTACTTC	CASSVPREAYEQYF
15	TRBV27	few	TRBJ1-4	NA	TGTGCCAGCCGCCCTGGGCAGGCAACTAATGAAAAACTGTTTTTT	CASRPGQATNEKLFF
17	TRBV28	few	TRBJ2-3	TRBD2	TGTGCCAGCAAGGTGGTAGCGGGCTCCACTAGCACAGATACGCAGTATTTT	CASKVVAGSTSTDTQYF
14	TRBV7-3	NA	TRBJ1-5	NA	TGTGCCAGCAGCTTAGAGAGGAGCAATCAGCCCCAGCATTTT	CASSLERSNQPQHF
15	TRBV7-8	NA	TRBJ1-5	TRBD1	TGTGCCAGCAGCTTACGTCGGACAGGGACTCAGCCCCAGCATTTT	CASSLRRTGTQPQHF
13	TRBV18	few	TRBJ2-3	TRBD1	TGTGCCAGCTCTGGACAGGGCCCAGATACGCAGTATTTT	CASSGQGPDTQYF
15	TRBV19	NA	TRBJ2-7	TRBD2	TGTGCCAGTAGTACGGAGCGAGCGGGGCCCTACGAGCAGTACTTC	CASSTERAGPYEQYF
17	TRBV18	NA	TRBJ1-1	NA	TGTGCCAGCTCACCGGCCTCACGAGCGGGGAAGAACACTGAAGCTTTCTTT	CASSPASRAGKNTEAFF
13	TRBV30	NA	TRBJ2-7	TRBD1	TGTGCCTCAACAGGGGGCGGGGAAAGTGAGCAGTACTTC	CASTGGGESEQYF
16	TRBV27	few	TRBJ2-5	NA	TGTGCCAGCAGTTTATCGAGGGGGTCTTCTCAAGAGACCCAGTACTTC	CASSLSRGSSQETQYF
15	TRBV6-1	NA	TRBJ2-6	NA	TGTGCCAGCGGCTACGACAGCTCTGGGGCCAACGTCCTGACTTTC	CASGYDSSGANVLTF
16	TRBV4-3	few	TRBJ2-1	TRBD2	TGCGCCAGCAGCCAAGAAATAGCGGGCAATAACAATGAGCAGTTCTTC	CASSQEIAGNNNEQFF
15	TRBV7-3	NA	TRBJ2-1	NA	TGTGCCAGCAGTAGAACTAGCTACGGAACCAATGAGCAGTTCTTC	CASSRTSYGTNEQFF
14	TRBV15	few	TRBJ2-7	NA	TGTGCCACCAGCACGGTGGGAGAAAGGTACGAGCAGTACTTC	CATSTVGERYEQYF
15	TRBV19	NA	TRBJ2-1	TRBD2	TGTGCCAGTAGTAGACTAGCGGGAGGGTTCAATGAGCAGTTCTTC	CASSRLAGGFNEQFF
16	TRBV10-3	NA	TRBJ2-1	TRBD1	TGTGCCATCAGTGGGCAAAGACAGGGGGCAACGGATGAGCAGTTCTTC	CAISGQRQGATDEQFF
14	TRBV9	NA	TRBJ1-5	TRBD1	TGTGCCAGCAGCCTGGGACAGGGAGGTCAGCCCCAGCATTTT	CASSLGQGGQPQHF
15	TRBV19	NA	TRBJ1-5	NA	TGTGCCAGTAGTATAAGGAGGAACTCCAATCAGCCCCAGCATTTT	CASSIRRNSNQPQHF
15	TRBV2	NA	TRBJ2-1	NA	TGTGCCAGCAAAGCAGGGGTTAGCTCCTACAATGAGCAGTTCTTC	CASKAGVSSYNEQFF
14	TRBV7-2	NA	TRBJ2-5	NA	TGTGCCAGCAGCTTAGCCGGACAGCAAGAGACCCAGTACTTC	CASSLAGQQETQYF
13	TRBV5-1	few	TRBJ1-1	NA	TGCGCCAGCAGCTGGACAGAGAACACTGAAGCTTTCTTT	CASSWTENTEAFF
14	TRBV2	few	TRBJ2-7	NA	TGTGCCAGCAAAAAGGGGTCCCCGGCCTACGAGCAGTACTTC	CASKKGSPAYEQYF
19	TRBV7-2	few	TRBJ2-7	TRBD2	TGTGCCAGCAGCGTAGGGTTCCCCTCCCATGGCGGGAGGGCCTACGAGCAGTACTTC	CASSVGFPSHGGRAYEQYF
17	TRBV14	few	TRBJ2-7	TRBD1	TGTGCCAGCAGCCAAGAGGTTCCCGGGACAGGGGGCGCCGAGCAGTACTTC	CASSQEVPGTGGAEQYF
14	TRBV4-3	NA	TRBJ1-1	TRBD1	TGCGCCAGCAGCCAAGAAGAGGGGGCGACTGAAGCTTTCTTT	CASSQEEGATEAFF
15	TRBV28	NA	TRBJ1-5	NA	TGTGCCAGCAGTGGGACACCGAGTAGCAATCAGCCCCAGCATTTT	CASSGTPSSNQPQHF
14	TRBV14	NA	TRBJ2-2	NA	TGTGCCAGCAGTGGCCCCTCAGGGACCGGGGAGCTGTTTTTT	CASSGPSGTGELFF
14	TRBV18	few	TRBJ2-1	TRBD1	TGTGCCAGCTCAAGGGACAGGGTAATGGGTGAGCAGTTCTTC	CASSRDRVMGEQFF
14	TRBV29-1	NA	TRBJ2-7	TRBD1	TGCAGCGCCACCTCCCGGACAGGCATCTACGAGCAGTACTTC	CSATSRTGIYEQYF
15	TRBV9	NA	TRBJ2-3	TRBD2	TGTGCCAGCAGCGAAAGCGGGAGCCTCACAGATACGCAGTATTTT	CASSESGSLTDTQYF
15	TRBV9	NA	TRBJ2-2	NA	TGTGCCAGCAGCGTAGCTTCTAGCCAGTCCGGGGAGCTGTTTTTT	CASSVASSQSGELFF
14	TRBV7-8	NA	TRBJ2-6	NA	TGTGCCAGCACCCGAGGGACTGGGGCCAACGTCCTGACTTTC	CASTRGTGANVLTF